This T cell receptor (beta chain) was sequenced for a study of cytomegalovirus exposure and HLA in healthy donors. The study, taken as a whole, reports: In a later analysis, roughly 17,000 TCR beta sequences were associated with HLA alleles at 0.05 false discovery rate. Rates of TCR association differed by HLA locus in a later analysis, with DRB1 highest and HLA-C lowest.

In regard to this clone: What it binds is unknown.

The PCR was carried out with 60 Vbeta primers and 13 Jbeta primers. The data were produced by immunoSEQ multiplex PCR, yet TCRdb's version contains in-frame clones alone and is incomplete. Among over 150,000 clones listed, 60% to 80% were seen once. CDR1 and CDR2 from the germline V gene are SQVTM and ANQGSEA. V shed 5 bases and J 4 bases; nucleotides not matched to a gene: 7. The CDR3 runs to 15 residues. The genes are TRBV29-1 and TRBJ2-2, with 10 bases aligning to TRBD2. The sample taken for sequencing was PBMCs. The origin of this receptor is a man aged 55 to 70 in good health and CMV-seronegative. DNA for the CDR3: TGCAGCGTTTCCTTAGCGGGAGGCCCCACCGGGGAGCTGTTTTTT. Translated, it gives CSVSLAGGPTGELFF.